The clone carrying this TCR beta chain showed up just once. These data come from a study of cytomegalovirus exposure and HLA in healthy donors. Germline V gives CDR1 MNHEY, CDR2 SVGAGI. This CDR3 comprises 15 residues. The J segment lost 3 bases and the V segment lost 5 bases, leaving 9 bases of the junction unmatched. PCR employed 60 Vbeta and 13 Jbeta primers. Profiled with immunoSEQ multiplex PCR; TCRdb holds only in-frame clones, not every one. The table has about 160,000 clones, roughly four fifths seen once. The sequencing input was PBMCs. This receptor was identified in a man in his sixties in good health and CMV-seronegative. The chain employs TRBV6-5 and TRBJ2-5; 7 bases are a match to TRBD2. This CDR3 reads CASSHELGREETQYF. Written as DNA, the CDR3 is TGTGCCAGCAGTCACGAGTTGGGGAGGGAAGAGACCCAGTACTTC.